The present T cell receptor beta chain was sequenced within a study of blood T cell repertoires in COVID-19. Overall study context: Sample material is recorded as cDNA or gDNA derived from T cells, B-cell-depleted T cells, or PBMCs.

Some clones are missing from TCRdb's copy, which holds only in-frame ones; the method was immunoSEQ multiplex PCR. The sample consists of approximately 210,000 clones, 80% to 90% of them appearing once. Between the trimmed V and J ends, which lost 1 base and 2 bases, there was a span of 12 bases. The CDR3 runs to 15 residues. Germline CDR1 is SGHAT and CDR2 is FQNNGV. Sequencing was performed on peripheral blood. The origin of this receptor is a man between 18 and 29 years old with active or convalescent COVID-19. The chain couples TRBV11-2 to TRBJ2-7; unclear D gene. In nucleotides, the CDR3 is TGTGCCAGCAGCTTAGTCGCAGGTCTGGCCTACGAGCAGTACTTC. Its protein product is CASSLVAGLAYEQYF. Variable domain in full (rest from reference TRBV11-2 and TRBJ2-7): EAGVAQSPRYKIIEKRQSVAFWCNPISGHATLYWYQQILGQGPKLLIQFQNNGVVDDSQLPKDRFSAERLKGVDSTLKIQPAKLEDSAVYLCASSLVAGLAYEQYFGPGTRLTVT.